This TCR beta chain emerged from a study of blood T cell repertoires in COVID-19. The method was immunoSEQ multiplex PCR; TCRdb's version includes in-frame clones alone and lacks a portion of them. The sample records more than 200,000 clones, roughly 82% being singletons. Germline V gene sequence: CDR1 SGHRS, CDR2 YFSETQ. The ends lost 4 bases at V and 3 bases at J; junction bases unmatched: 3. The length of the CDR3 is 14 residues. V gene TRBV5-1 combines with J gene TRBJ2-7; 11 nucleotides match TRBD1. Material for sequencing was peripheral blood. The receptor was isolated from an elderly woman with active or convalescent COVID-19. The CDR3 region is CASSGDRGNYEQYF. CDR3 coding DNA: TGCGCCAGCAGCGGGGACAGGGGGAACTACGAGCAGTACTTC.